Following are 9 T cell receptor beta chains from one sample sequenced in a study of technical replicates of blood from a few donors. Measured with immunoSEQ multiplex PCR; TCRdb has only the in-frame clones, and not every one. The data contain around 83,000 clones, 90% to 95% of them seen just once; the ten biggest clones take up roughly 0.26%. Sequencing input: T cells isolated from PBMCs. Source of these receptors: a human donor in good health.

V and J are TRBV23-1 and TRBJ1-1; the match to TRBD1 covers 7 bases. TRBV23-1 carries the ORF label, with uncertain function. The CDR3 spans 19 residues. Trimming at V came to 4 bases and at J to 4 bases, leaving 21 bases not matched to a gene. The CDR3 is CASSPRNRDSLPRGTEAFF. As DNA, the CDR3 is TGCGCCAGCAGTCCACGGAACCGGGACAGTCTTCCGAGGGGCACTGAAGCTTTCTTT.

The CDR3: CVTLGGRFDSYEQYF. The CDR3 nucleotides are TGTGTCACGCTGGGGGGACGGTTTGACTCCTACGAGCAGTACTTC. The V and J genes are TRBV27 and TRBJ2-7; D is possibly TRBD2 (6 bases). Germline lookup yields CDR1 MNHEY and CDR2 SMNVEV (reference sequence). The CDR3 is made up of 15 amino acids.

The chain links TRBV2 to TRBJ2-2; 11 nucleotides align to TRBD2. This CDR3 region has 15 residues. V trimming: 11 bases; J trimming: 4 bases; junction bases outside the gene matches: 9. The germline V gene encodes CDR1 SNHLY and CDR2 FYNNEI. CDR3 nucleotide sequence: TGTGCCGGGGGTAGCGGGGGGGCGACCACCGGGGAGCTGTTTTTT. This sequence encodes CAGGSGGATTGELFF.

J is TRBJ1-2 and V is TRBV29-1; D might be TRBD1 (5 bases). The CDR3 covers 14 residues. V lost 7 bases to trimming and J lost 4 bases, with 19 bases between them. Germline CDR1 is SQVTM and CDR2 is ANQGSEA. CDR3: CSAYLRQGGYGYTF. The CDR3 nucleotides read TGCAGCGCCTACTTGCGGCAGGGTGGCTATGGCTACACCTTC.

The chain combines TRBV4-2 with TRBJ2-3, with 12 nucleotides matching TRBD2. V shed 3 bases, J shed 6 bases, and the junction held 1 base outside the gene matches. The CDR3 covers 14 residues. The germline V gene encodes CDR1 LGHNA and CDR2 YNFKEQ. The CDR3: CASSQLAGGDTQYF. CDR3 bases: TGTGCCAGCAGCCAGCTAGCGGGAGGGGATACGCAGTATTTT.

CDR3 sequence reads: CASSLELVYGYTF. Here the CDR3 DNA reads TGTGCCAGCAGTCTCGAACTCGTCTATGGCTACACCTTC. The chain employs TRBV28 and TRBJ1-2; D not certain. CDR1 is MDHEN and CDR2 is SYDVKM in the germline V gene. This CDR3 region has 13 residues. The V gene lost 5 bases and the J gene lost 4 bases, with 11 bases spanning the gap.

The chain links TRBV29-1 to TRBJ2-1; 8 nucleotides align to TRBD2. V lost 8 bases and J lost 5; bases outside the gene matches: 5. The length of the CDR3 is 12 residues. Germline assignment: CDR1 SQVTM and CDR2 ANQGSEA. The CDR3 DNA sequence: TGCAGCATCGGACTAGCTGACAATGAGCAGTTCTTC. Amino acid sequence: CSIGLADNEQFF.

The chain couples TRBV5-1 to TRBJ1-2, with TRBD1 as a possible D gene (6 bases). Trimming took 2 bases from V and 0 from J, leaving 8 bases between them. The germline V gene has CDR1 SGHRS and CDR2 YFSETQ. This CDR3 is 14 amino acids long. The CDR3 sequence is CASSFGQPNYGYTF. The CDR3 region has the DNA TGCGCCAGCAGCTTCGGACAGCCTAACTATGGCTACACCTTC.

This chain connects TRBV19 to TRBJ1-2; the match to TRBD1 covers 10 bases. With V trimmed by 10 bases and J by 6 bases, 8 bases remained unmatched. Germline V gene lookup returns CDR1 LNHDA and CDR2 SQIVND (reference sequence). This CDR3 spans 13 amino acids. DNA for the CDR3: TGTGCCATCCCCGGGACAGGGGATAATGGCTACACCTTC. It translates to CAIPGTGDNGYTF.